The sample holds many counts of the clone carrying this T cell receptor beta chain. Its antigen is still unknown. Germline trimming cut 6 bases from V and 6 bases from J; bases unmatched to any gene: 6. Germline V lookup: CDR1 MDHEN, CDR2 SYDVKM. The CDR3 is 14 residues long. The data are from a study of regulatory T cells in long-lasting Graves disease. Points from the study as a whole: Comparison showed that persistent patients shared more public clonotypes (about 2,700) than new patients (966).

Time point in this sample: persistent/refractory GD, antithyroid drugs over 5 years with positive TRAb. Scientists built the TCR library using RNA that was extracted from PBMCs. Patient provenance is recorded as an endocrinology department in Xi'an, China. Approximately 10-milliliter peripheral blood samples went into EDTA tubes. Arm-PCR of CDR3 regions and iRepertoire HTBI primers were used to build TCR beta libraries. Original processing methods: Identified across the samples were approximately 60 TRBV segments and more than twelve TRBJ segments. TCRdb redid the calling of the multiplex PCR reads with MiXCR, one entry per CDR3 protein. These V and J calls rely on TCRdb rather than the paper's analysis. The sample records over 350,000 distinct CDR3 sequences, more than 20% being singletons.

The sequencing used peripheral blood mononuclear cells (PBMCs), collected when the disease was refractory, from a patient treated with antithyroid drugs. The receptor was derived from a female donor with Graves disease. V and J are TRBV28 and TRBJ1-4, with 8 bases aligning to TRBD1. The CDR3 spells CASSHDRGDEKLFF. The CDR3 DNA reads TGTGCCAGCAGCCACGACAGGGGCGATGAAAAACTGTTTTTT.